Detailed here is one T cell receptor beta chain. The data were obtained in a study of T cell responses to AZD1222 COVID-19 vaccine. Measured with immunoSEQ multiplex PCR; TCRdb has only the in-frame clones, and not every one. This repertoire shows 25,000 to 35,000 clones, about nine tenths found once; its top ten account for 1% to 1.5%. This clonotype was obtained from an adult in good health. The starting material was peripheral blood, obtained on day 0 of AZD1222 vaccination.

CDR3 in DNA: TGTGCCAGCAGACCAACGATTCACGGTATAGGGACCCAGTACTTC. Residues: CASRPTIHGIGTQYF. V is TRBV7-9 and J is TRBJ2-5, with D uncertain. The germline V gene has CDR1 SEHNR and CDR2 FQNEAQ (reference sequence). The CDR3 has 15 residues. V shed 6 bases and J shed 7 bases, with 21 bases lying between them.